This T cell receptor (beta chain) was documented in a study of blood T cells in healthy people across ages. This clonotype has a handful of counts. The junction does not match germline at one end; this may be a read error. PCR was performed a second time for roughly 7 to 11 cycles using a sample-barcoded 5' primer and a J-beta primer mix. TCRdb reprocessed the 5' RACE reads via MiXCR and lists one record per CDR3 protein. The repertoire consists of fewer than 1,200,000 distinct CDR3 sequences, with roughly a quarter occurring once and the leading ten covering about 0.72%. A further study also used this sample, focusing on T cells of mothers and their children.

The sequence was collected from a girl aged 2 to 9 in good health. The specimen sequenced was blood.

The CDR3 sequence: CASGELHRGTPREQFF. The DNA of the CDR3 is TGTGCCAGCGGTGAATTGCACAGGGGGACCCCCAGAGAGCAGTTCTTC. V and J are TRBV6-1 and TRBJ2-1, with TRBD1 matching over 8 bases. The CDR3 is 16 amino acids. Looked up from germline, CDR1 is MNHNS and CDR2 is SASEGT.